This is a list of T cell receptor beta chains from one sample in a study of breast tumors, draining lymph nodes, adjacent tissues. TCRdb reprocessed the multiplex PCR reads via MiXCR and lists one record per CDR3 protein. The data show approximately 100,000 distinct CDR3 sequences, 21% seen once. Sequenced material: axillary lymph node tissue. The source of these receptors is a female donor with breast cancer. Some clones in this sample may be carry-over from other donors' samples. CDR3s include the opening cysteine and the closing phenylalanine or tryptophan. The order of the fields is D gene, clone size, V gene, J gene, CDR3 protein, CDR3 DNA. A D gene is named only where the DNA matches it firmly. A row's size may be missing; if present it is once, few, many or a size class.

>TRBD2|few|TRBV9|TRBJ2-5
CASSAPGRSETQYF
TGTGCCAGCAGCGCTCCCGGGAGGTCAGAGACCCAGTACTTC
>TRBD2|many|TRBV27|TRBJ2-1
CASRLAGPNEQFF
TGTGCCAGCAGATTAGCGGGTCCCAATGAGCAGTTCTTC
>NA|many|TRBV6-1|TRBJ2-7
CASSEGGGSREQYF
TGTGCCAGCAGTGAAGGAGGGGGTTCCCGCGAGCAGTACTTC
>TRBD2|many|TRBV7-9|TRBJ2-1
CASSISGLAVYNEQFF
TGTGCCAGCAGTATATCAGGACTAGCGGTTTACAATGAGCAGTTCTTC
>NA|many|TRBV6-5|TRBJ1-2
CASCPDFGGYGYTF
TGTGCCAGCTGCCCTGACTTCGGGGGCTATGGCTACACCTTC
>TRBD1|many|TRBV5-1|TRBJ2-7
CASSLTGAYEQYF
TGCGCCAGCAGCCTAACAGGGGCCTACGAGCAGTACTTC
>NA|many|TRBV5-1|TRBJ2-2
CASSLEGRNTNTGELFF
TGCGCCAGCAGCTTGGAAGGACGGAATACGAACACCGGGGAGCTGTTTTTT
>TRBD2|many|TRBV20-1|TRBJ2-5
CSAITGTSVRETQYF
TGCAGTGCTATAACCGGGACTAGCGTCCGAGAGACCCAGTACTTC
>TRBD2|NA|TRBV7-3|TRBJ2-3
CASSLTSGTDTQYF
TGTGCCAGCAGCTTGACTAGCGGCACAGATACGCAGTATTTT
>TRBD2|many|TRBV2|TRBJ2-5
CASSQTGTSSETQYF
TGTGCCAGCAGTCAAACCGGGACTAGCAGCGAGACCCAGTACTTC
>NA|many|TRBV6-1|TRBJ2-7
CASSGSSSYSYEQYF
TGTGCCAGCAGTGGTAGCTCATCCTACTCCTACGAGCAGTACTTC
>NA|many|TRBV29-1|TRBJ2-1
CSVEEVQNEQFF
TGCAGCGTTGAAGAGGTACAAAATGAGCAGTTCTTC
>TRBD2|many|TRBV12-3/TRBV12-4|TRBJ2-3
CASSLPLAGSDTQYF
TGTGCCAGCAGTTTACCACTAGCGGGATCAGATACGCAGTATTTT
>TRBD1|many|TRBV10-3|TRBJ1-3
CASTGSVGNTIYF
TGTGCCTCGACAGGGTCTGTCGGAAACACCATATATTTT
>NA|many|TRBV5-1|TRBJ1-4
CASSNSEKLFF
TGCGCCAGCTCGAACAGTGAAAAACTGTTTTTT
>NA|NA|TRBV12-3/TRBV12-4|TRBJ1-1
CASSLALNTEAFF
TGTGCCAGCAGTTTAGCCCTGAACACTGAAGCTTTCTTT
>NA|few|TRBV18|TRBJ2-2
CASSQDKTGELFF
TGTGCCAGCTCCCAGGACAAAACCGGGGAGCTGTTTTTT
>TRBD1|many|TRBV7-8|TRBJ2-4
CASSPGQGNIQYF
TGTGCCAGCAGCCCGGGACAGGGAAACATTCAGTACTTC
>TRBD2|many|TRBV9|TRBJ2-1
CASSVGRVAGGDNEQFF
TGTGCCAGCAGCGTAGGACGAGTAGCGGGAGGGGACAATGAGCAGTTCTTC
>TRBD1|many|TRBV20-1|TRBJ1-6
CSATNTQTGLGNSPLHF
TGCAGTGCTACAAATACCCAGACAGGGTTGGGGAATTCACCCCTCCACTTT
>TRBD1|many|TRBV2|TRBJ1-2
CASSVFTGGNGYTF
TGTGCCAGCAGTGTGTTTACAGGGGGCAATGGCTACACCTTC
>NA|many|TRBV20-1|TRBJ1-5
CSARQEVGQPQHF
TGCAGTGCTAGGCAGGAAGTGGGTCAGCCCCAGCATTTT
>TRBD1|many|TRBV6-2/TRBV6-3|TRBJ1-2
CASTKPRAGQGTFDYGYTF
TGTGCCAGCACTAAACCTCGAGCGGGACAGGGGACCTTTGACTATGGCTACACCTTC
>NA|many|TRBV5-8|TRBJ1-2
CASSLGGFNYGYTF
TGTGCCAGCAGCTTGGGGGGATTCAACTATGGCTACACCTTC
>TRBD1|many|TRBV4-2|TRBJ2-5
CASSQTGTGEETQYF
TGTGCCAGCAGCCAGACCGGGACAGGGGAAGAGACCCAGTACTTC
>TRBD2|few|TRBV5-1|TRBJ2-1
CASSLFEGGVEAGVIPYNEQFF
TGCGCCAGCAGCTTGTTCGAAGGGGGGGTGGAAGCGGGAGTGATCCCCTACAATGAGCAGTTCTTC
>TRBD1|NA|TRBV2|TRBJ1-2
CASSENRGRGGYAF
TGTGCCAGCAGTGAAAACAGGGGGCGGGGAGGCTACGCCTTC
>NA|many|TRBV24-1|TRBJ1-5
CATSDQDQPQHF
TGTGCCACCAGTGATCAGGATCAGCCCCAGCATTTT
>NA|many|TRBV7-8|TRBJ1-4
CASSRAREEKLFF
TGTGCCAGCAGTCGGGCAAGGGAGGAAAAACTGTTTTTT
>TRBD1|many|TRBV11-3|TRBJ2-5
CAEGQGQQETQYF
TGTGCGGAGGGACAGGGTCAACAAGAGACCCAGTACTTC
>NA|many|TRBV7-9|TRBJ1-2
CASSLGVNYGYTF
TGTGCCAGCAGCTTAGGTGTGAACTATGGCTACACCTTC
>NA|few|TRBV5-1|TRBJ1-2
CASSLEQAVRGYTF
TGCGCCAGCAGCTTGGAACAGGCCGTGAGGGGCTACACCTTC
>TRBD1|many|TRBV5-1|TRBJ2-7
CASSPRDRGFYEQYF
TGCGCCAGCAGCCCCCGGGACAGGGGATTCTACGAGCAGTACTTC
>TRBD1|NA|TRBV7-9|TRBJ1-1
CASSRDSVSFEAFF
TGTGCCAGCAGCCGGGACAGCGTATCCTTTGAAGCTTTCTTT
>TRBD2|many|TRBV6-6|TRBJ2-5
CASSYSILAGDQETQYF
TGTGCCAGCAGTTACTCCATCCTAGCGGGGGACCAAGAGACCCAGTACTTC
>TRBD1|many|TRBV4-2|TRBJ1-5
CASSDTRGQGADGVGQPQHF
TGTGCCAGCAGCGATACCCGGGGACAGGGGGCGGATGGAGTCGGCCAGCCCCAGCATTTT
>NA|few|TRBV7-2|TRBJ1-2
CASSSLAGSNYGYTF
TGTGCCAGCAGCTCCCTGGCAGGGTCGAACTATGGCTACACCTTC
>NA|NA|TRBV5-4|TRBJ2-2
CASIRQEGTGELVF
TGTGCCAGCATCCGGCAGGAAGGGACCGGGGAGCTGGTTTTT
>TRBD2|many|TRBV20-1|TRBJ2-3
CSAKFQRGVVDTQYF
TGCAGTGCTAAGTTCCAGCGGGGGGTTGTAGATACGCAGTATTTT
>NA|many|TRBV7-3|TRBJ2-3
CASSLAGASTDTQYF
TGTGCCAGCAGCTTAGCGGGGGCAAGCACAGATACGCAGTATTTT
>NA|many|TRBV7-2|TRBJ1-2
CASMGSRGVRHDYTF
TGTGCCAGCATGGGCAGCCGGGGGGTCCGGCATGACTACACCTTC